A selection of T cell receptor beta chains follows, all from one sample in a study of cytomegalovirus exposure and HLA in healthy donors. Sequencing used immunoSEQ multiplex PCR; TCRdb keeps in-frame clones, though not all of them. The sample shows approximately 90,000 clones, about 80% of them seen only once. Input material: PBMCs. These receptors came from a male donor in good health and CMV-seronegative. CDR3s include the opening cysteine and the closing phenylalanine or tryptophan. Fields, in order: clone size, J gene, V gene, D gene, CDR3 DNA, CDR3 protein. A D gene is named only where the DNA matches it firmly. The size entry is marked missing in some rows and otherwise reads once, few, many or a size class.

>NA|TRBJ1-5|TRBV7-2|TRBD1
TGTGCCAGCAGCTCCATGGGACAGGGAGCAAATCAGCCCCAGCATTTT
CASSSMGQGANQPQHF
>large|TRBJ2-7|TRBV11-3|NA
TGTGCCAGCAGCTTAGCAGGCGGGCACGAGCAGTACTTC
CASSLAGGHEQYF
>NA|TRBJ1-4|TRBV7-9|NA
TGTGCCAGCAGCCCAGCGGGTAGAACTAATGAAAAACTGTTTTTT
CASSPAGRTNEKLFF
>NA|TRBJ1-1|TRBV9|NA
TGTGCCAGCAGCGAAGGGGGTGACACTGAAGCTTTCTTT
CASSEGGDTEAFF
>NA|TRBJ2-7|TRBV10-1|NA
TGCGCCAGCAGTGGCGGGTACGAGCAGTACTTC
CASSGGYEQYF
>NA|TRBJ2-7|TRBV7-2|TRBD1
TGTGCCAGCAGCAAAGACAGGGGTGATTACGAGCAGTACTTC
CASSKDRGDYEQYF
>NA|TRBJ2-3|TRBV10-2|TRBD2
TGCGCCAGCGGACTAGCGGGCACCGATACGCAGTATTTT
CASGLAGTDTQYF
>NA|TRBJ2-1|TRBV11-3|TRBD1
TGTGCCAGCAGCGGTCCGGGACAGGGGTCCTACAATGAGCAGTTCTTC
CASSGPGQGSYNEQFF
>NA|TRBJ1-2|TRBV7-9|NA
TGTGCCAGCAGCTTTGGCAGGGGCGAGGGCTACACCTTC
CASSFGRGEGYTF
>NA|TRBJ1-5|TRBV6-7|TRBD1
TGTGCCAGCAGTTACTCGACAGGGGAGGAACAGCCCCAGCATTTT
CASSYSTGEEQPQHF
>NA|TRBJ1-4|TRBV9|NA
TGTGCCAGCAGCGTCTACTTCGGACAAGTTAATGAAAAACTGTTTTTT
CASSVYFGQVNEKLFF